Listed here are 20 T cell receptor beta chains from one sample, sequenced in a study of CD8+CD57+ T cells in acquired aplastic anemia. In patients chosen for sequencing, flow cytometry had shown CD8+CD57+ cell expansion. Profiles of TCR beta VDJ and CDR3 were generated from a genomic DNA template. Using its own MiXCR run on the reads, TCRdb lists one record per CDR3 protein. The sample lists 150,000 to 200,000 distinct CDR3 sequences; more than 45% were seen once. The sample taken for sequencing was sorted CD4+, CD8+, or CD8+CD57+ T cells (not recorded which) from PBMCs. These receptors all stem from a human donor with aplastic anemia.

This clonotype was counted ten times or more. This chain connects TRBV12-5 to TRBJ1-1; no firm D call. CDR1 is LGHNT, CDR2 FRNRAP, per germline. The CDR3 runs to 12 residues. V lost 0 bases, J lost 8 bases, and 7 bases lay in between. CDR3 region: CASGLVPAEAFF. CDR3 DNA sequence: TGTGCTAGTGGTTTGGTTCCAGCGGAAGCTTTCTTT. The whole variable domain, filled in from reference TRBV12-5 and TRBJ1-1, reads DARVTQTPRHKVTEMGQEVTMRCQPILGHNTVFWYRQTMMQGLELLAYFRNRAPLDDSGMPKDRFSAEMPDATLATLKIQPSEPRDSAVYFCASGLVPAEAFFGQGTRLTVV.

This clonotype was picked up many times. The chain uses TRBV19 and TRBJ1-2; a weak D match, TRBD1 (5 bases). V lost 8 bases and J lost 4, with 11 bases in between. Germline loops: CDR1 LNHDA, CDR2 SQIVND (reference sequence). CDR3 size: 12 residues. The CDR3 loop is CASSRGTYGYTF. The CDR3, as DNA: TGTGCCAGTTCGCGGGGGACCTATGGCTACACCTTC.

This sequence joins TRBV20-1 and TRBJ2-5; TRBD1 matches 7 bases. J was trimmed by 1 base and V by 3 bases; bases with no gene match: 5. There are 14 residues in the CDR3. Germline CDR1 is DFQATT and CDR2 is SNEGSKA (reference sequence). CDR3 sequence reads: CSARMGQSQETQYF. In nucleotides, the CDR3 is TGCAGTGCTAGGATGGGACAGTCCCAAGAGACCCAGTACTTC.

This clonotype has more than one count but fewer than ten. This chain connects TRBV18 to TRBJ2-5, with D perhaps TRBD2 (5 bases). V shed 5 bases and J shed 3 bases, with 7 bases lying between them. Looked up from germline, CDR1 is KGHSH and CDR2 is LQKENI. The CDR3 totals 12 residues. CDR3 in DNA: TGTGCCAGCTCAGTGGAGGAAGAGACCCAGTACTTC. Its translation is CASSVEEETQYF.

This clonotype was counted at least ten times. This chain joins TRBV7-3 and TRBJ2-5; the D is unclear. This CDR3 region has 12 residues. Trimming pared 5 bases from V and 3 bases from J, leaving 7 bases between. CDR1 and CDR2 from the germline V gene are SGHTA and FQGTGA. CDR3 loop: CASSPTKETQYF. The CDR3 bases are TGTGCCAGCAGCCCCACGAAAGAGACCCAGTACTTC.

Only a few counts were recorded for this clonotype. The chain recombines TRBV9 with TRBJ2-7; TRBD2 matches 9 bases. Germline V gene lookup returns CDR1 SGDLS and CDR2 YYNGEE. The CDR3 length is 16 residues. Trimming cost V 5 bases and J 0 bases; bases outside gene matches: 9. The CDR3 loop reads CASSELSGGLSYEQYV. CDR3 in DNA: TGTGCCAGCAGTGAGCTTAGCGGGGGCCTCTCCTACGAGCAGTACGTC.

J is TRBJ2-1 and V is TRBV7-3; 9 nucleotides align to TRBD1. Germline CDR1 SGHTA, CDR2 FQGTGA. The ends lost 2 bases at V and 9 bases at J; junction bases unmatched: 5. The CDR3 loop spans 14 amino acids. CDR3 coding DNA: TGTGCCAGCAGCTTAGGACAGGGGAACAGTGAGCAGTTCTTC. Its translation is CASSLGQGNSEQFF.

This clonotype has ten or more counts. The chain joins TRBV7-9 to TRBJ1-2; D might be TRBD1 (5 bases). Between the trimmed V and J ends, which lost 0 bases and 4 bases, there was a span of 9 bases. The CDR3 length is 14 residues. CDR1 is SEHNR, CDR2 FQNEAQ, per germline (reference sequence). CDR3 DNA: TGTGCCAGCAGCTTAGCTGGGGGGACCTATGGCTACACCTTC. Protein product: CASSLAGGTYGYTF.

This chain connects TRBV7-3 to TRBJ2-7, with D maybe TRBD2 (5 bases). Trimming removed 4 bases at V and 7 bases at J, with 8 bases between. The CDR3 extends over 11 amino acids. The V gene's germline CDR1 is SGHTA and CDR2 FQGTGA. In DNA, the CDR3 is TGTGCCAGCAGCTGGACGGGAGAGCAGTACTTC. Its protein product is CASSWTGEQYF. Using reference TRBV7-3 and TRBJ2-7 for the parts outside the CDR3, the full variable domain is GAGVSQTPSNKVTEKGKYVELRCDPISGHTALYWYRQSLGQGPEFLIYFQGTGAADDSGLPNDRFFAVRPEGSVSTLKIQRTERGDSAVYLCASSWTGEQYFGPGTRLTVT.

The chain employs TRBV12-3 or TRBV12-4 and TRBJ1-4; no firm D call. The CDR3 totals 11 residues. V gave up 4 bases and J gave up 11 bases, with 8 bases separating them. The CDR3 region is CASSSVGKLFF. Here the CDR3 DNA reads TGTGCCAGCAGTTCCGTTGGGAAACTGTTTTTT.

V is TRBV2 and J is TRBJ2-2; no firm D call. Trimming cost V 7 bases and J 4 bases, with 10 bases left between them. CDR1 and CDR2 from the germline V gene are SNHLY and FYNNEI. This CDR3 contains 13 residues. CDR3 bases: TGTGCCAGCAACCTACAGAGCACCGGGGAGCTGTTTTTT. Residues: CASNLQSTGELFF.

This clonotype was detected ten times or more. The genes are TRBV19 and TRBJ1-1; D may be TRBD1 (6 bases). This CDR3 region has 15 residues. The V gene's germline CDR1 is LNHDA and CDR2 SQIVND (reference sequence). V was shortened by 3 bases and J by 5 bases, with 16 bases between the two germline ends. The CDR3 DNA sequence: TGTGCCAGTAGTATTTTACAGGGTAGAGGAACTGAAGCTTTCTTT. Its protein is CASSILQGRGTEAFF. Using reference TRBV19 and TRBJ1-1 for the parts outside the CDR3, the full variable domain is DGGITQSPKYLFRKEGQNVTLSCEQNLNHDAMYWYRQDPGQGLRLIYYSQIVNDFQKGDIAEGYSVSREKKESFPLTVTSAQKNPTAFYLCASSILQGRGTEAFFGQGTRLTVV.

A word on this clonotype: A read error may explain this, as a much larger clone is one base away. The V gene is TRBV6-1, the J gene TRBJ1-2, with D unresolved. Germline loops: CDR1 MNHNS, CDR2 SASEGT. The CDR3 loop spans 12 amino acids. Trimming took 7 bases from V and 4 from J, leaving 10 bases between them. This chain's CDR3 is CASTTGSYGYTF. The CDR3 bases are TGTGCCAGCACAACCGGCTCCTATGGCTACACCTTC.

The table lists this clonotype with many counts. The chain employs TRBV7-2 and TRBJ1-3, with D unresolved. Germline lookup yields CDR1 SGHTA and CDR2 FQGNSA. V was cut by 5 bases and J by 0 bases, with 11 bases left in between. The CDR3 sequence is 15 residues long. The CDR3 coding sequence is TGTGCCAGCAGCGACCCGCGCCGCTCTGGAAACACCATATATTTT. Protein: CASSDPRRSGNTIYF.

V and J are TRBV19 and TRBJ2-3; D might be TRBD2 (7 bases). The CDR3 consists of 15 residues. Trimming cost V 9 bases and J 3 bases, with 19 bases left between them. The germline gives CDR1 LNHDA, CDR2 SQIVND (reference sequence). The CDR3 nucleotides are TGTGCCAGCCGAAGAGAAGGGGGGGGGACAGATACGCAGTATTTT. Translation gives CASRREGGGTDTQYF. Complete variable domain (other parts from reference TRBV19 and TRBJ2-3): DGGITQSPKYLFRKEGQNVTLSCEQNLNHDAMYWYRQDPGQGLRLIYYSQIVNDFQKGDIAEGYSVSREKKESFPLTVTSAQKNPTAFYLCASRREGGGTDTQYFGPGTRLTVL.

The genes are TRBV12-3 or TRBV12-4 and TRBJ1-2; D perhaps matches TRBD1 (6 bases). The V end lost 10 bases, the J end lost 6 bases, and 15 bases lay between the germline ends. CDR3 length: 12 residues. The CDR3 DNA is TGTGCCAACTTACACAGGGTACATGGCTACACCTTC. Translation: CANLHRVHGYTF.

This clonotype appeared many times. The J gene is TRBJ1-2, the V gene TRBV19; TRBD1 matches at 7 bases. Germline values: CDR1 LNHDA, CDR2 SQIVND (reference sequence). J gave up 4 bases and V 7 bases, and 6 bases lay outside the gene matches. The CDR3 totals 13 residues. The CDR3 region has the DNA TGTGCCAGTACAATCGACAGGGTCTATGGCTACACCTTC. This sequence encodes CASTIDRVYGYTF.

This clonotype has a count of ten or more. The chain's CDR3 is CASSQTGTFETQYF. CDR3 sequence (DNA): TGTGCCAGCAGTCAGACCGGGACCTTTGAGACCCAGTACTTC. V gene TRBV6-2 or TRBV6-3 combines with J gene TRBJ2-5; D is perhaps TRBD1 or TRBD2 (5 bases each). Trimming left V 5 bases short and J 5 bases short, with 15 bases between. CDR3 length: 14 amino acids. CDR1 and CDR2 (germline): MNHEY, SVGEGT.

The rearrangement links TRBV11-2 to TRBJ1-5; 8 bases are shared with TRBD1. Losses at the gene ends were 6 bases for V and 6 bases for J; bases not matched to a gene: 13. The germline gives CDR1 SGHAT, CDR2 FQNNGV. There are 16 residues in the CDR3. The CDR3, as DNA: TGTGCCAGCAGTGGGGTTACAGGGGGTAGGGGTCAGCCCCAGCATTTT. This sequence encodes CASSGVTGGRGQPQHF.

This clonotype was recorded only once. One end of the junction does not line up with germline, which may come from a read error. The V and J genes are TRBV5-1 and TRBJ1-3; D ambiguous. This CDR3 contains 15 residues. Germline-derived CDR1 and CDR2 are SGHRS and YFSETQ. CDR3 in amino acids: CASSLDGSSGNTIHF. CDR3 bases: TGCGCCAGCAGCTTGGACGGAAGCTCTGGAAACACCATACATTTT.